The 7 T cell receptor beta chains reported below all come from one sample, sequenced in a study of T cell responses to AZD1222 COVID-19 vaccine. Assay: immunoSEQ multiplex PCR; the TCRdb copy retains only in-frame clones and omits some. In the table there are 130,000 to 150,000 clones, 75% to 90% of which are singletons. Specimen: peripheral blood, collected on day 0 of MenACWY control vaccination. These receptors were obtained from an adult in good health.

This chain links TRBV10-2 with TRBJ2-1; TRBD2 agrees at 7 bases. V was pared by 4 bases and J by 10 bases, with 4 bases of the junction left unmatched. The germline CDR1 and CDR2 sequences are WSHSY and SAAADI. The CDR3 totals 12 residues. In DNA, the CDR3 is TGCGCCAGCAGTGGAGCGGGGTACGAGCAGTTCTTC. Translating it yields CASSGAGYEQFF.

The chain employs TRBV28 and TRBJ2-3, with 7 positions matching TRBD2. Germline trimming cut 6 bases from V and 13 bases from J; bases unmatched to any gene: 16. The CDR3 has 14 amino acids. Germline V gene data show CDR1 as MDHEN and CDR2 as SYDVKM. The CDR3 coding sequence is TGTGCCAGCAGCCTAGGGCGTCTAGCGGTCGCAAAGTATTTT. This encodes CASSLGRLAVAKYF.

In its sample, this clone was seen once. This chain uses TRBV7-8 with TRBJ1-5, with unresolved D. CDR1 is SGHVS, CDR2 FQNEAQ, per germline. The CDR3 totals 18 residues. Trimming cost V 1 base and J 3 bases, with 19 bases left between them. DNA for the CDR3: TGTGCCAGCAGCTTAGTGTCCTCCACGGCCTTTAACAATCAGCCCCAGCATTTT. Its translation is CASSLVSSTAFNNQPQHF. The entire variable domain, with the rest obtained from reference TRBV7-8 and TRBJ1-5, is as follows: GAGVSQSPRYKVAKRGQDVALRCDPISGHVSLFWYQQALGQGPEFLTYFQNEAQLDKSGLPSDRFFAERPEGSVSTLKIQRTQQEDSAVYLCASSLVSSTAFNNQPQHFGDGTRLSIL.

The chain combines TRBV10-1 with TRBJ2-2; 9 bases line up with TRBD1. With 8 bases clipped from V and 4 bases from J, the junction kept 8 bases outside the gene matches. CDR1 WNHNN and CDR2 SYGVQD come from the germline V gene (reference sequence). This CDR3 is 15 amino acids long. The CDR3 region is CASLPRGQGTGELFF. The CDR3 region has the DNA TGCGCCAGCCTCCCCCGGGGACAGGGCACCGGGGAGCTGTTTTTT.

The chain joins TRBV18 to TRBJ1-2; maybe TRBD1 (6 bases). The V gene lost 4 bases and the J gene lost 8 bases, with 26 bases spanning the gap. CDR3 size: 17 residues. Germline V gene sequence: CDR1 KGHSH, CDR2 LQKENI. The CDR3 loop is CASSLSRNTGRGPGYTF. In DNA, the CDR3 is TGTGCCAGCTCACTATCCCGAAACACGGGTCGGGGGCCCGGCTACACCTTC.

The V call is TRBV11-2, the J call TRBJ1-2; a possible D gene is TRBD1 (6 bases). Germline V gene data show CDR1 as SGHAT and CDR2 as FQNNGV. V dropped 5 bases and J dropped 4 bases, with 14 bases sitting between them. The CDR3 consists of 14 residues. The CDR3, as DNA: TGTGCCAGCAGCCCGTCGACAGGTCGCTATGGCTACACCTTC. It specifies CASSPSTGRYGYTF. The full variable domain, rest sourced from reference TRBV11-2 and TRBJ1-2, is EAGVAQSPRYKIIEKRQSVAFWCNPISGHATLYWYQQILGQGPKLLIQFQNNGVVDDSQLPKDRFSAERLKGVDSTLKIQPAKLEDSAVYLCASSPSTGRYGYTFGSGTRLTVV.

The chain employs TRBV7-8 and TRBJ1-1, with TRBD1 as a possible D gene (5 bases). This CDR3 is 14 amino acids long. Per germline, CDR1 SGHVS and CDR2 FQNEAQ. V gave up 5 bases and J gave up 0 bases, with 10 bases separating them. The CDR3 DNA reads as TGTGCCAGCAGCCCCGACAGAGTGAACACTGAAGCTTTCTTT. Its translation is CASSPDRVNTEAFF.